Each of the 29 T cell receptor beta chains below was sequenced from the same sample in a study of Ad26.COV2.S vaccination and SARS-CoV-2 variants. Only in-frame clones appear in the TCRdb table, and some are missing; sequencing was by immunoSEQ multiplex PCR. The table records roughly 700,000 clones, 70% to 90% of them present only once. Treatment of the sample: some 20 received Ad26.COV2.S at low or high dose, single or two shots; 5 received placebo; per-sample allocation not given. Samples analyzed were those drawn on day 63 after the first vaccine or placebo injection. The material sequenced was peripheral blood, taken in a trial of Ad26.COV2.S vaccine versus placebo. These receptors came from a person between 18 and 65 years old who received the Ad26.COV2.S COVID-19 vaccine or a placebo.

The gene calls are TRBV19 and TRBJ1-2, with TRBD1 identical over 11 bases. Unmatched junction bases numbered 6, after V lost 3 bases and J lost 6 bases. Germline assignment: CDR1 LNHDA and CDR2 SQIVND (reference sequence). The CDR3 spans 15 residues. The CDR3 region has the DNA TGTGCCAGTAGTATGGACAGGGGGCAGAGTCATGGCTACACCTTC. Its protein product is CASSMDRGQSHGYTF.

The chain joins TRBV18 to TRBJ1-6; D may be TRBD1 (6 bases). V lost 3 bases to trimming and J lost 6 bases, with 18 bases between them. Germline CDR1 KGHSH, CDR2 LQKENI. The CDR3 runs to 17 residues. In nucleotides, the CDR3 is TGTGCCAGCTCACCGCAACAGGGAGCCGGTATTAATTCACCCCTCCACTTT. It codes for CASSPQQGAGINSPLHF.

This clone was counted between two and nine times. The J gene is TRBJ1-1, the V gene TRBV12-3 or TRBV12-4; D not certain. V was shortened by 6 bases and J by 4 bases, with 12 bases between the two germline ends. CDR3 length equals 13 residues. The chain's CDR3 is CASREVVGTEAFF. The CDR3 nucleotides read TGTGCCAGCAGAGAGGTAGTGGGCACTGAAGCTTTCTTT.

The CDR3 nucleotides are TGCGCCAGCAGCATAGGACAGGTCGAGAACTATGGCTACACCTTC. Protein sequence: CASSIGQVENYGYTF. The rearrangement uses TRBV5-1 and TRBJ1-2, with 7 bases lining up with TRBD1. CDR1 and CDR2 (germline): SGHRS, YFSETQ. The CDR3 length is 15 residues. J lost 2 bases, V lost 4 bases, and 8 bases had no gene match.

The rearrangement uses TRBV18 and TRBJ2-1, with TRBD1 matching 9 bases. This CDR3 region has 15 residues. In germline, CDR1 is KGHSH, CDR2 LQKENI. J lost 7 bases, V lost 4 bases, and 8 bases had no gene match. In DNA, the CDR3 is TGTGCCAGCTCACGCGGGACAGGGAGAATAAATGAGCAGTTCTTC. Translated, it gives CASSRGTGRINEQFF.

The rearrangement joins TRBV5-1 to TRBJ2-3; 8 bases map to TRBD2. V dropped 4 bases and J dropped 1; count of bases not matched to a gene: 5. CDR3 length: 15 amino acids. Germline V gene sequence: CDR1 SGHRS, CDR2 YFSETQ. The CDR3: CASSVSGTRTDTQYF. Written as DNA, the CDR3 is TGCGCCAGCAGCGTTAGCGGGACTCGCACAGATACGCAGTATTTT.

The chain uses TRBV12-5 and TRBJ2-1, with 13 bases that match TRBD2. Losses at the gene ends were 3 bases for V and 10 bases for J; bases not matched to a gene: 9. This CDR3 region has 16 residues. Per the germline V gene, CDR1 is LGHNT and CDR2 is FRNRAP. CDR3 nucleotides: TGTGCTAGTGGTTTCTCGACTAGCGGGGGGTCCAGGGAGCAGTTCTTC. Translation: CASGFSTSGGSREQFF.

The chain employs TRBV19 and TRBJ2-2; tentative D call: TRBD1 (5 bases). This CDR3 spans 14 amino acids. Looked up from germline, CDR1 is LNHDA and CDR2 is SQIVND (reference sequence). V lost 5 bases, J lost 1 base, and 8 bases lay in between. The CDR3 bases are TGTGCCAGTAGTTCTCAGGGGAACACCGGGGAGCTGTTTTTT. Residues: CASSSQGNTGELFF.

This clone was observed once. This chain links TRBV9 with TRBJ1-2; no clear D gene. This CDR3 has 14 amino acids. Germline V gives CDR1 SGDLS, CDR2 YYNGEE. V lost 0 bases, J lost 4 bases, and 10 bases lay in between. This chain's CDR3 is CASSVAGAGYGYTF. The CDR3 DNA reads TGTGCCAGCAGCGTAGCGGGTGCGGGCTATGGCTACACCTTC.

The J gene is TRBJ1-1, the V gene TRBV5-1; no reliable D call. V lost 0 bases and J lost 2, with 11 bases in between. This CDR3 region has 15 residues. Germline CDR1 is SGHRS and CDR2 is YFSETQ. CDR3 loop: CASSLATLDNTEAFF. CDR3 in DNA: TGCGCCAGCAGCTTGGCCACATTAGATAACACTGAAGCTTTCTTT.

This clone has only one observation. The rearrangement joins TRBV11-2 to TRBJ2-7, with TRBD2 matching 7 bases. CDR3 length equals 13 residues. V dropped 5 bases and J dropped 3; count of bases not matched to a gene: 4. Germline V gene data show CDR1 as SGHAT and CDR2 as FQNNGV. The CDR3 coding sequence is TGTGCCAGCAGCCCAACTAGCGACTACGAGCAGTACTTC. Its translation: CASSPTSDYEQYF.

This clone came up once. This sequence joins TRBV19 and TRBJ2-2; TRBD2 matches 9 bases. Trimming took 0 bases from V and 4 from J; bases not matched to a gene: 9. The V gene's germline CDR1 is LNHDA and CDR2 SQIVND (reference sequence). The CDR3 length is 18 residues. The CDR3 coding sequence is TGTGCCAGTAGTATAGAGGGTAGCGGGAGAAGAATCACCGGGGAGCTGTTTTTT. Translating it yields CASSIEGSGRRITGELFF.

The chain carries TRBV7-9 and TRBJ2-5; D may be TRBD1 or TRBD2 (5 bases each). V was trimmed by 4 bases and J by 2 bases, leaving 14 bases between them. CDR1 and CDR2 (germline): SEHNR, FQNEAQ (reference sequence). CDR3 size: 15 residues. The CDR3 here is CASSSPGRTQETQYF. The CDR3 DNA sequence: TGTGCCAGCAGCTCTCCGGGACGGACACAAGAGACCCAGTACTTC.

This rearrangement joins TRBV18 to TRBJ2-2; D is unclear. In germline, CDR1 is KGHSH, CDR2 LQKENI. This CDR3 region has 13 residues. Trimming removed 6 bases from V and 5 bases from J, with 10 bases in between. CDR3 in amino acids: CASSPDLTGELFF. CDR3 in DNA: TGTGCCAGCTCGCCAGACCTGACCGGGGAGCTGTTTTTT.

The genes are TRBV11-3 and TRBJ1-4; TRBD1 is a possible D gene (6 bases). CDR1 SGHNT and CDR2 YENEEA come from the germline V gene. Trimming cost V 5 bases and J 0 bases, with 22 bases left between them. This CDR3 spans 19 amino acids. In DNA, the CDR3 is TGTGCCAGCAGCACAACCAGGGGACGAGACCAACCAACTAATGAAAAACTGTTTTTT. Its protein is CASSTTRGRDQPTNEKLFF. The variable domain in full, completed from reference TRBV11-3 and TRBJ1-4, reads EAGVVQSPRYKIIEKKQPVAFWCNPISGHNTLYWYLQNLGQGPELLIRYENEEAVDDSQLPKDRFSAERLKGVDSTLKIQPAELGDSAVYLCASSTTRGRDQPTNEKLFFGSGTQLSVL.

The V call is TRBV7-9, the J call TRBJ2-1; perhaps TRBD1 as D (6 bases). V was trimmed by 3 bases and J by 9 bases, leaving 18 bases between them. This CDR3 region has 15 residues. The germline CDR1 and CDR2 sequences are SEHNR and FQNEAQ (reference sequence). The CDR3 DNA reads as TGTGCCAGCAGCTTGAGGGGGACGGGCGGTGGTGAGCAGTTCTTC. Translation: CASSLRGTGGGEQFF.

A few counts support this clone. This chain joins TRBV11-3 and TRBJ1-1; no firm D call. Trimming pared 2 bases from V and 10 bases from J, leaving 11 bases between. CDR3 length: 12 amino acids. The germline V gene encodes CDR1 SGHNT and CDR2 YENEEA. The CDR3: CASSLNSGGAFF. CDR3 DNA: TGTGCCAGCAGCTTAAACAGCGGCGGAGCTTTCTTT.

The chain employs TRBV5-1 and TRBJ2-2; possibly TRBD2 for D (7 bases). Germline lookup yields CDR1 SGHRS and CDR2 YFSETQ. Between the trimmed V and J ends, which lost 3 bases and 6 bases, there was a span of 9 bases. CDR3 length equals 13 residues. The CDR3 loop reads CASSWEGAGELFF. The CDR3 nucleotides read TGCGCCAGCAGCTGGGAGGGGGCCGGGGAGCTGTTTTTT.

The V gene is TRBV5-1, the J gene TRBJ1-6; TRBD1 might be the D (6 bases). V was clipped by 5 bases and J by 5 bases, with 23 bases between them. This CDR3 region has 18 residues. CDR1 is SGHRS and CDR2 is YFSETQ in the germline V gene. CDR3: CASSSNYHRDTNNSPLHF. The CDR3 nucleotides read TGCGCCAGCAGTTCTAACTATCACCGGGACACAAATAATTCACCCCTCCACTTT.

The sample holds a few counts of this clone. The chain is built from TRBV10-3 and TRBJ1-5, with 9 bases aligning to TRBD1. This CDR3 has 14 amino acids. V lost 8 bases, J lost 6 bases, and 8 bases stayed unmatched. Germline CDR1 ENHRY, CDR2 SYGVKD. Here the CDR3 reads CAIGTGRMSQPQHF. The CDR3 region has the DNA TGTGCCATCGGGACAGGGAGGATGAGTCAGCCCCAGCATTTT.

As to this clone: This same CDR3 is encoded by further DNA sequences in the sample. The V and J genes are TRBV10-1 and TRBJ1-1; 8 nucleotides agree with TRBD1. Germline CDR1 reads WNHNN; CDR2 reads SYGVQD (reference sequence). CDR3 length: 14 amino acids. Trimming took 3 bases from V and 1 from J; bases not matched to a gene: 1. The CDR3 protein is CASSEDRGNTEAFF. CDR3 nucleotides: TGCGCCAGCAGTGAAGACAGGGGGAACACTGAAGCTTTCTTT.

The V gene is TRBV7-9, the J gene TRBJ1-2; D remains unclear. From germline, CDR1 is SEHNR and CDR2 FQNEAQ (reference sequence). With 5 bases removed from V and 5 bases from J, the gap between germline ends came to 9 bases. This CDR3 region has 12 residues. The CDR3: CASSRIEYGYTF. In DNA, the CDR3 is TGTGCCAGCAGCCGCATCGAGTATGGCTACACCTTC.

In this sample, this clone turned up once. The chain carries TRBV18 and TRBJ1-1; perhaps TRBD1 as D (6 bases). The V gene lost 2 bases and the J gene lost 3 bases, with 19 bases spanning the gap. The V gene's germline CDR1 is KGHSH and CDR2 LQKENI. There are 17 residues in the CDR3. CDR3 loop: CASSPFQTGGGHTEAFF. DNA of the CDR3: TGTGCCAGCTCACCATTTCAAACGGGGGGCGGACACACTGAAGCTTTCTTT. Drawing the rest from reference TRBV18 and TRBJ1-1, the complete variable domain is NAGVMQNPRHLVRRRGQEARLRCSPMKGHSHVYWYRQLPEEGLKFMVYLQKENIIDESGMPKERFSAEFPKEGPSILRIQQVVRGDSAAYFCASSPFQTGGGHTEAFFGQGTRLTVV.

The V gene is TRBV19, the J gene TRBJ1-1, with 10 bases that match TRBD1. Germline lookup yields CDR1 LNHDA and CDR2 SQIVND (reference sequence). There are 13 residues in the CDR3. The ends lost 8 bases at V and 4 bases at J; junction bases unmatched: 4. CDR3 in DNA: TGTGCCAGTCGACAGGGGGCGGTCACTGAAGCTTTCTTT. It codes for CASRQGAVTEAFF.

The genes are TRBV14 and TRBJ2-7; 10 nucleotides line up with TRBD2. The CDR3 sequence is 15 residues long. The J segment lost 2 bases and the V segment lost 2 bases, leaving 3 bases of the junction unmatched. Germline loops: CDR1 SGHDN, CDR2 FVKESK. The DNA of the CDR3 is TGTGCCAGCAGCCAACTTACTAGCGGGGCCTACGAGCAGTACTTC. Translated, it gives CASSQLTSGAYEQYF.

The chain recombines TRBV25-1 with TRBJ2-7, with D maybe TRBD2 (5 bases). Trimming left V 0 bases short and J 3 bases short, with 12 bases between. CDR3 length: 15 residues. Looked up from germline, CDR1 is MGHDK and CDR2 is SYGVNS. CDR3 bases: TGTGCCAGCAGTGAATACAGAGGGCAGAACTACGAGCAGTACTTC. Protein product: CASSEYRGQNYEQYF.

The chain employs TRBV6-5 and TRBJ2-4; D unclear. V dropped 8 bases and J dropped 6 bases, with 14 bases sitting between them. The length of the CDR3 is 13 residues. Germline values: CDR1 MNHEY, CDR2 SVGAGI. The CDR3 spells CASYQQEPNIQYF. The CDR3, as DNA: TGTGCCAGCTACCAGCAGGAGCCAAACATTCAGTACTTC.

This clone was recorded a few times. This chain uses TRBV27 with TRBJ1-2, with D maybe TRBD1 (6 bases). The CDR3 is 13 residues long. Germline V CDR1 and CDR2: MNHEY, SMNVEV (reference sequence). Trimming took off 2 bases at V and 10 bases at J, with 14 bases between the two ends. CDR3 residues: CASSLKQGFYYTF. The CDR3 nucleotides read TGTGCCAGCAGTTTAAAGCAGGGGTTCTACTACACCTTC.

The V gene is TRBV18, the J gene TRBJ1-6; D unclear. CDR3 length: 15 residues. Looked up from germline, CDR1 is KGHSH and CDR2 is LQKENI. Deletions cut 3 bases from V and 7 bases from J, with 13 bases between. The CDR3 spells CASSPTILGNSPLHF. The CDR3 nucleotides are TGTGCCAGCTCACCGACGATATTAGGAAATTCACCCCTCCACTTT. The variable domain in full, completed from reference TRBV18 and TRBJ1-6, reads NAGVMQNPRHLVRRRGQEARLRCSPMKGHSHVYWYRQLPEEGLKFMVYLQKENIIDESGMPKERFSAEFPKEGPSILRIQQVVRGDSAAYFCASSPTILGNSPLHFGNGTRLTVT.